The source of this T cell receptor (beta chain) is a study of a mutant IDH1 vaccine in newly diagnosed glioma. The time point here: week 35, safety follow-up. What each vaccine dose contained was 300 ug of mutant IDH1 20-mer peptide, accompanied by topical imiquimod. The protocol was immunoSEQ multiplex PCR, while the TCRdb copy is restricted to in-frame clones and leaves out a portion. The data hold 50,000 to 70,000 clones, with 74% observed a single time. Details on this clone: Its matching antigen is unknown.

The germline V and J ends were trimmed by 5 bases and 4 bases, with 14 bases remaining between them. This CDR3 contains 14 residues. CDR1 is LGHNT, CDR2 FRNRAP, per germline. The specimen comprised PBMCs, sampled from a glioma patient whose treatment included an IDH1 peptide vaccine. The sequence was collected from a man between 45 and 60 years old with glioma. The rearrangement joins TRBV12-5 to TRBJ1-2, with D possibly being TRBD1 (5 bases). In DNA, the CDR3 is TGTGCTAGTGGTACCAGGGTTACGGGCTATGGCTACACCTTC. Amino acids: CASGTRVTGYGYTF.